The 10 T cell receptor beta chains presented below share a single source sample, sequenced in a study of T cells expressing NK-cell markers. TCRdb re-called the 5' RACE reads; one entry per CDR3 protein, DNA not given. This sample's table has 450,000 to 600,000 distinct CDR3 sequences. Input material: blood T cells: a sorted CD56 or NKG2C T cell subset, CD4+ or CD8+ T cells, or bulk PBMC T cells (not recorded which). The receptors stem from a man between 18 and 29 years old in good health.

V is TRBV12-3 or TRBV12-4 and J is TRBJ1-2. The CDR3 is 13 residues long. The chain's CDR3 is CASSFISEHGYTF.

The CDR3 reads CSGGPSETTDTQYF. V and J are TRBV29-1 and TRBJ2-3; TCRdb's D gene call, TRBD2, goes unchecked for lack of DNA. Germline V gene sequence: CDR1 SQVTM, CDR2 ANQGSEA. The CDR3 runs to 14 residues.

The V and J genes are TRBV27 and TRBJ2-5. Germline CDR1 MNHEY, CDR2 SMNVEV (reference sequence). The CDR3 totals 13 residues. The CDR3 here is CASSLMSEETQYF.

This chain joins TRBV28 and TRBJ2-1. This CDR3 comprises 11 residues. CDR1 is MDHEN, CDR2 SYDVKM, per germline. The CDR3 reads CASGYMDEQFF.

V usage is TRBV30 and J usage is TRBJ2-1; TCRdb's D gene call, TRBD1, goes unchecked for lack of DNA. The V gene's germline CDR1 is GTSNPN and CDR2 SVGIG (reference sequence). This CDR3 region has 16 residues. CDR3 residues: CAWSGYGGRIYNEQFF.

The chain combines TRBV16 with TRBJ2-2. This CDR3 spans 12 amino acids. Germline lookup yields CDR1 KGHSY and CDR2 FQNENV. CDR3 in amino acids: CASSPTPRELFF.

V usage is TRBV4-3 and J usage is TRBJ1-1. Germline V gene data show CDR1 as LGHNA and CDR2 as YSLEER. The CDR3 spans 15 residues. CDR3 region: CASSQDFFVDWEAFF.

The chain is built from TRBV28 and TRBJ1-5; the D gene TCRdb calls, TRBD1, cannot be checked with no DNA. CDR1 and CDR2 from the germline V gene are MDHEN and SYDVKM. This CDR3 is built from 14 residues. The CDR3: CAGRTPGGNQPQHF.

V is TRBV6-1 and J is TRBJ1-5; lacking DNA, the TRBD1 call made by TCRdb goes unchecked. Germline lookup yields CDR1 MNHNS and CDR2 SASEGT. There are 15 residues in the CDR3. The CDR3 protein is CASSEGGGRSQPQHF.

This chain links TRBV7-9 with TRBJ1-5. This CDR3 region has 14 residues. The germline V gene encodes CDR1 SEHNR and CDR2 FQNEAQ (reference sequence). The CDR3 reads CASSSSDVNQPQHF.